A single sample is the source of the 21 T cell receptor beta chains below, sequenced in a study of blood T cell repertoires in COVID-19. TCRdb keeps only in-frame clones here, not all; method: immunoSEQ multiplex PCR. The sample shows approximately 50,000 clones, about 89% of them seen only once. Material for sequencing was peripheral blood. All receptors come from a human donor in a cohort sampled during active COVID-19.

CDR3 residues: CASSYAENTEAFF. CDR3 nucleotide sequence: TGTGCCAGCAGTTATGCGGAGAACACTGAAGCTTTCTTT. The chain recombines TRBV6-5 with TRBJ1-1; D call uncertain. Between the trimmed V and J ends, which lost 3 bases and 1 base, there was a span of 6 bases. The CDR3 is 13 amino acids. Germline assignment: CDR1 MNHEY and CDR2 SVGAGI.

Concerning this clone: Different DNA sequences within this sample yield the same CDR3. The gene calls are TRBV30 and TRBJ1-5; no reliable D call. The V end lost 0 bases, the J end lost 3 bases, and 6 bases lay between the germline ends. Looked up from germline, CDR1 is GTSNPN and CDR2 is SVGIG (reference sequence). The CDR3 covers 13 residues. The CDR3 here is CAWSVRDNQPQHF. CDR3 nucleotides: TGTGCCTGGAGTGTACGGGACAATCAGCCCCAGCATTTT.

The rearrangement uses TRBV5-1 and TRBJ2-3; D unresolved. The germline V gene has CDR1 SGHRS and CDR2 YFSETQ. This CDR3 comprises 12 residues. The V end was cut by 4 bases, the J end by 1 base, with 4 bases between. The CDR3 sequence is CASSPGTDTQYF. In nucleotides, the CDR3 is TGCGCCAGCAGCCCGGGCACAGATACGCAGTATTTT.

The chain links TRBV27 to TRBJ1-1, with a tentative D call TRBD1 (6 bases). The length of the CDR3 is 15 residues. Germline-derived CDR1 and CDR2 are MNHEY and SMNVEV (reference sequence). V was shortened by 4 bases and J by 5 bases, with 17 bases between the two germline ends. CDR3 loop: CASSSPRGLQTEAFF. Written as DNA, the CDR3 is TGTGCCAGCAGTTCACCCAGGGGATTGCAAACTGAAGCTTTCTTT.

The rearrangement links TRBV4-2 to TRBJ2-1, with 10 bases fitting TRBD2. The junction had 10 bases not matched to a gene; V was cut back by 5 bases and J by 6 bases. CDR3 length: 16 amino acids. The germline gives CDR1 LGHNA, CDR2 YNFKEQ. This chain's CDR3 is CASSSRSSGSSNEQFF. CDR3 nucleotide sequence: TGTGCCAGCAGCTCTCGATCTAGCGGGAGCAGCAATGAGCAGTTCTTC.

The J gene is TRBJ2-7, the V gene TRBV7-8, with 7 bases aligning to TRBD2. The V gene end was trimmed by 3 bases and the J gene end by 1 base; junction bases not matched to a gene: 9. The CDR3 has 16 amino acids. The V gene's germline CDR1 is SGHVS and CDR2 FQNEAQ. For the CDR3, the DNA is TGTGCCAGCAGCTTGGCTGGCGGGAGTATATCCTACGAGCAGTACTTC. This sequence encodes CASSLAGGSISYEQYF.

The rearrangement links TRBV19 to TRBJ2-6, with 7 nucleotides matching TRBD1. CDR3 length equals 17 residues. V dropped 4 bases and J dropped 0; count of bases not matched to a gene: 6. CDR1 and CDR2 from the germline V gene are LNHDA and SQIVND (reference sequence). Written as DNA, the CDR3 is TGTGCCAGTAGTAGGAGGACAGGACTCTCTGGGGCCAACGTCCTGACTTTC. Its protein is CASSRRTGLSGANVLTF.

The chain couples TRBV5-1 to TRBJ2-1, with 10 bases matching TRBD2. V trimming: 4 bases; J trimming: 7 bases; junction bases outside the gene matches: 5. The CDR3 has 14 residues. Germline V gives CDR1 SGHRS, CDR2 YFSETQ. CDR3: CASSVGTSVNEQFF. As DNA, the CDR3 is TGCGCCAGCAGCGTCGGGACTAGCGTTAATGAGCAGTTCTTC.

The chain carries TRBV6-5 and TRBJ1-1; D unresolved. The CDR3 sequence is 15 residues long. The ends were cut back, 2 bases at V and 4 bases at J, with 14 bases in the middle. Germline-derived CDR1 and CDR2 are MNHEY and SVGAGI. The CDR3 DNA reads TGTGCCAGCAGTTACGACCCTTCGAGGAGCACTGAAGCTTTCTTT. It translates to CASSYDPSRSTEAFF.

In DNA form, the CDR3 reads TGTGCCAGCAGCACCCGGACAGGGACATACGAGCAGTACTTC. Its translation: CASSTRTGTYEQYF. This chain joins TRBV7-2 and TRBJ2-7, with 8 bases that match TRBD1. There are 14 residues in the CDR3. CDR1 SGHTA and CDR2 FQGNSA come from the germline V gene. With 5 bases clipped from V and 4 bases from J, the junction kept 7 bases outside the gene matches.

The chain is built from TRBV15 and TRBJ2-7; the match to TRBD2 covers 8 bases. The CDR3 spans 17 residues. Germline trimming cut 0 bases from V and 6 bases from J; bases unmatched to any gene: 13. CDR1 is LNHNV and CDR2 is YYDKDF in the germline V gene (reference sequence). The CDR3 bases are TGTGCCACCAGCAGAGATCGGAGGGGACTAGTGGTAGGCGAGCAGTACTTC. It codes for CATSRDRRGLVVGEQYF.

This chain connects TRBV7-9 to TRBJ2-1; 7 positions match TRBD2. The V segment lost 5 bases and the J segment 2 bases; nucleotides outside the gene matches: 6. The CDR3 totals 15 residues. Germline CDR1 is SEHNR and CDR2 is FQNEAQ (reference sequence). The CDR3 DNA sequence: TGTGCCAGCAGCGAAAGCGGGATCCCCTACAATGAGCAGTTCTTC. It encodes CASSESGIPYNEQFF. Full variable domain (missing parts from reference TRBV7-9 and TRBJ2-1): DTGVSQNPRHKITKRGQNVTFRCDPISEHNRLYWYRQTLGQGPEFLTYFQNEAQLEKSRLLSDRFSAERPKGSFSTLEIQRTEQGDSAMYLCASSESGIPYNEQFFGPGTRLTVL.

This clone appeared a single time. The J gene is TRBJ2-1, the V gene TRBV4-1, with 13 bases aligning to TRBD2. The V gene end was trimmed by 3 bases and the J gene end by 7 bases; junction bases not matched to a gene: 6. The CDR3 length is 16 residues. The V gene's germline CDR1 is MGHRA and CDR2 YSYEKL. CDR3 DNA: TGCGCCAGCAGCCATCCGGGACTAGCGGGAAGAAATGAGCAGTTCTTC. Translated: CASSHPGLAGRNEQFF.

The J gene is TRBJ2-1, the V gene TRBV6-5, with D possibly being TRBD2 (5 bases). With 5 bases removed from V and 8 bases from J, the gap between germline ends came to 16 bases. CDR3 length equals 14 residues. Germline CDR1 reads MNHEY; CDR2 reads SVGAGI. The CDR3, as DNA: TGTGCCAGCAGTCGACTAAGCCCGTGGGATGAGCAGTTCTTC. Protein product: CASSRLSPWDEQFF.

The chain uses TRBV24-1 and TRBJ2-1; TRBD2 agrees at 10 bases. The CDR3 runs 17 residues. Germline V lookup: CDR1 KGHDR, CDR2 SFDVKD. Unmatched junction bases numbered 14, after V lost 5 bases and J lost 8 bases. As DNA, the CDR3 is TGTGCCACCAGTGTGTCGGTCGGACAGCGGGAGGGCCATGAGCAGTTCTTC. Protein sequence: CATSVSVGQREGHEQFF.

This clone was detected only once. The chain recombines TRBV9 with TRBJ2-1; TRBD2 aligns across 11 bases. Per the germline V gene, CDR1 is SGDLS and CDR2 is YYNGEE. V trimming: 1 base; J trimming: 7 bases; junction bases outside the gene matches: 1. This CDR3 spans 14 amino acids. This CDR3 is CASSVRLAGNEQFF. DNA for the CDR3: TGTGCCAGCAGCGTACGACTAGCGGGAAATGAGCAGTTCTTC.

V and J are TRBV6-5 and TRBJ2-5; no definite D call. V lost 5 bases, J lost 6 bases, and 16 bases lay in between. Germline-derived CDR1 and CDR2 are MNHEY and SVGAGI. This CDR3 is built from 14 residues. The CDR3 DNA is TGTGCCAGCAGTCCCATCAGCGACTGGAAGACCCAGTACTTC. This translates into CASSPISDWKTQYF.

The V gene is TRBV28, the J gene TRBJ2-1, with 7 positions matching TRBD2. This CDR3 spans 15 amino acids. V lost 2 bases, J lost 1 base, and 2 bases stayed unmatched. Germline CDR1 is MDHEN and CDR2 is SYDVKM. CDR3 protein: CASSLAGESYNEQFF. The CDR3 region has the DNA TGTGCCAGCAGTTTAGCGGGAGAGTCCTACAATGAGCAGTTCTTC. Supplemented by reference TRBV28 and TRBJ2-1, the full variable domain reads DVKVTQSSRYLVKRTGEKVFLECVQDMDHENMFWYRQDPGLGLRLIYFSYDVKMKEKGDIPEGYSVSREKKERFSLILESASTNQTSMYLCASSLAGESYNEQFFGPGTRLTVL.

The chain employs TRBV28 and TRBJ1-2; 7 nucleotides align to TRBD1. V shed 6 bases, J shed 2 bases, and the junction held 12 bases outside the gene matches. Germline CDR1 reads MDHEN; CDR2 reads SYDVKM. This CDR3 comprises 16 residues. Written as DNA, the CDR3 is TGTGCCAGCAGCTCCCCACCCGGGACAGCGAACTATGGCTACACCTTC. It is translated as CASSSPPGTANYGYTF.

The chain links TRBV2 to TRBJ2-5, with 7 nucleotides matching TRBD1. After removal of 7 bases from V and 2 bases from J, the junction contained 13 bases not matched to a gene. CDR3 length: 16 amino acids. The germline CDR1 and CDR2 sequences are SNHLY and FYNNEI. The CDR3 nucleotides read TGTGCCAGCAAAAGACAGGGTATGATTCCTCAAGAGACCCAGTACTTC. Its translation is CASKRQGMIPQETQYF.

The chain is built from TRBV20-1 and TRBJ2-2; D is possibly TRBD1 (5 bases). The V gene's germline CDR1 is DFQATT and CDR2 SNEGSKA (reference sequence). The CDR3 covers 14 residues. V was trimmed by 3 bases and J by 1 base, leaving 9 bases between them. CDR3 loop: CSASGHLNTGELFF. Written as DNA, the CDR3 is TGCAGTGCTAGTGGACATTTGAACACCGGGGAGCTGTTTTTT.